A single sample gave rise to the 14 T cell receptor beta chains below, sequenced in a study of cytomegalovirus exposure and HLA in healthy donors. Researchers ran the PCR with 60 Vbeta and 13 Jbeta primers. Profiling relied on immunoSEQ multiplex PCR, and the TCRdb table lists in-frame clones only, not all of them. The listing records 200,000 or so clones. The source material was PBMCs. These receptors were obtained from a boy between 10 and 17 years old in good health and CMV-seronegative.

The chain couples TRBV9 to TRBJ1-2, with unresolved D. Per the germline V gene, CDR1 is SGDLS and CDR2 is YYNGEE. This CDR3 is built from 13 residues. The V gene lost 4 bases and the J gene lost 7 bases, with 14 bases spanning the gap. CDR3 region: CASSPPGGRGYTF. DNA for the CDR3: TGTGCCAGCAGCCCTCCTGGCGGTCGTGGCTACACCTTC.

The chain uses TRBV19 and TRBJ2-2, with 10 bases aligning to TRBD1. V lost 6 bases and J lost 6; bases outside the gene matches: 7. The germline CDR1 and CDR2 sequences are LNHDA and SQIVND (reference sequence). The CDR3 is made up of 15 amino acids. CDR3 DNA sequence: TGTGCCAGTAGAGGACAGGGGGAGGTAGCCGGGGAGCTGTTTTTT. Translated, it gives CASRGQGEVAGELFF. The full variable domain, with the rest looked up from reference TRBV19 and TRBJ2-2, is DGGITQSPKYLFRKEGQNVTLSCEQNLNHDAMYWYRQDPGQGLRLIYYSQIVNDFQKGDIAEGYSVSREKKESFPLTVTSAQKNPTAFYLCASRGQGEVAGELFFGEGSRLTVL.

The CDR3 nucleotides are TGTGCCAGCTCACCAGGCAGCCAAGAGACCCAGTACTTC. Translating it yields CASSPGSQETQYF. This rearrangement joins TRBV18 to TRBJ2-5; the D is unclear. Trimming stripped 2 bases from V and 1 base from J, with 5 bases between. CDR1 and CDR2 (germline): KGHSH, LQKENI. The CDR3 totals 13 residues. Full variable domain (remainder filled in from reference TRBV18 and TRBJ2-5): NAGVMQNPRHLVRRRGQEARLRCSPMKGHSHVYWYRQLPEEGLKFMVYLQKENIIDESGMPKERFSAEFPKEGPSILRIQQVVRGDSAAYFCASSPGSQETQYFGPGTRLLVL.

The chain uses TRBV28 and TRBJ2-7; 10 positions match TRBD1. Trimming cost V 3 bases and J 8 bases; bases outside gene matches: 4. The CDR3 is 13 amino acids. The germline gives CDR1 MDHEN, CDR2 SYDVKM. For the CDR3, the DNA is TGTGCCAGCAGTTTGCCGGGACAGGGGCAGCAGTACTTC. Amino acid sequence: CASSLPGQGQQYF. Combining the CDR3 with reference TRBV28 and TRBJ2-7 gives the whole variable domain DVKVTQSSRYLVKRTGEKVFLECVQDMDHENMFWYRQDPGLGLRLIYFSYDVKMKEKGDIPEGYSVSREKKERFSLILESASTNQTSMYLCASSLPGQGQQYFGPGTRLTVT.

On this clone: The same CDR3 is also encoded by other DNA sequences in this sample. The chain couples TRBV27 to TRBJ1-3; no clear D gene. V dropped 2 bases and J dropped 1 base, with 6 bases sitting between them. The CDR3 has 14 amino acids. CDR1 is MNHEY and CDR2 is SMNVEV in the germline V gene (reference sequence). The CDR3, as DNA: TGTGCCAGCAGTTTACGAGGGTCTGGAAACACCATATATTTT. Translating it yields CASSLRGSGNTIYF.

V usage is TRBV4-2 and J usage is TRBJ2-1, with 7 bases that match TRBD2. Germline assignment: CDR1 LGHNA and CDR2 YNFKEQ. The CDR3 runs 14 residues. V gave up 3 bases and J gave up 9 bases; unmatched junction bases: 8. The CDR3 region has the DNA TGTGCCAGCAGCCAGCCCGGGGGGAGAGTTGAGCAGTTCTTC. It is translated as CASSQPGGRVEQFF.

The chain uses TRBV7-9 and TRBJ2-1; perhaps TRBD2 as D (7 bases). The CDR3 contains 15 residues. CDR1 and CDR2 (germline): SEHNR, FQNEAQ (reference sequence). V lost 3 bases, J lost 7 bases, and 16 bases lay in between. The CDR3 DNA reads TGTGCCAGCAGCTTTGGGGGGGGCCTAGGGAATGAGCAGTTCTTC. Translated, it gives CASSFGGGLGNEQFF.

V gene TRBV5-4 combines with J gene TRBJ2-5; D is possibly TRBD2 (5 bases). Per the germline V gene, CDR1 is SGHNT and CDR2 is YYREEE (reference sequence). Trimming took off 5 bases at V and 5 bases at J, with 10 bases between the two ends. CDR3 length: 12 residues. The CDR3: CASSVSGETQYF. DNA for the CDR3: TGTGCCAGCAGTGTTTCGGGGGAGACCCAGTACTTC.

The chain links TRBV19 to TRBJ2-1, with TRBD2 identical over 10 bases. Germline CDR1 and CDR2: LNHDA and SQIVND (reference sequence). The V gene end was trimmed by 6 bases and the J gene end by 10 bases; junction bases not matched to a gene: 12. The CDR3 consists of 15 residues. The DNA for the CDR3 is TGTGCCAGTAGCTCCCTCGGACTAGCGGTTATGGAGCAGTTCTTC. This encodes CASSSLGLAVMEQFF. The full variable domain, rest sourced from reference TRBV19 and TRBJ2-1, is DGGITQSPKYLFRKEGQNVTLSCEQNLNHDAMYWYRQDPGQGLRLIYYSQIVNDFQKGDIAEGYSVSREKKESFPLTVTSAQKNPTAFYLCASSSLGLAVMEQFFGPGTRLTVL.

The CDR3 coding sequence is TGCGCCAGCAGCTTGTTCAGGCCCAATGAGCAGTTCTTC. This encodes CASSLFRPNEQFF. The gene calls are TRBV5-1 and TRBJ2-1; D is unclear. The CDR3 loop spans 13 amino acids. The V end was cut by 1 base, the J end by 6 bases, with 8 bases between. The germline V gene encodes CDR1 SGHRS and CDR2 YFSETQ.

The rearrangement uses TRBV4-1 and TRBJ2-5; TRBD2 might be the D (5 bases). V was clipped by 3 bases and J by 11 bases, with 13 bases between them. Germline V gives CDR1 MGHRA, CDR2 YSYEKL. This CDR3 contains 12 residues. The CDR3 here is CASSHPMGEQYF. For the CDR3, the DNA is TGCGCCAGCAGCCACCCGATGGGAGAGCAGTACTTC.

The chain is built from TRBV5-1 and TRBJ2-7; 9 nucleotides match TRBD2. Germline-derived CDR1 and CDR2 are SGHRS and YFSETQ. Trimming at V came to 1 base and at J to 2 bases, leaving 7 bases not matched to a gene. This CDR3 comprises 16 residues. The CDR3 DNA reads TGCGCCAGCAGCTTGCGCAGCGGGGGGTCCACCTACGAGCAGTACTTC. This sequence encodes CASSLRSGGSTYEQYF. Filled out from reference TRBV5-1 and TRBJ2-7, the complete variable domain reads KAGVTQTPRYLIKTRGQQVTLSCSPISGHRSVSWYQQTPGQGLQFLFEYFSETQRNKGNFPGRFSGRQFSNSRSEMNVSTLELGDSALYLCASSLRSGGSTYEQYFGPGTRLTVT.

This chain links TRBV5-1 with TRBJ2-1, with D perhaps TRBD1 (6 bases). Trimming shortened V by 4 bases and J by 0 bases, and 8 bases separated the two germline ends. Germline V gene data show CDR1 as SGHRS and CDR2 as YFSETQ. This CDR3 is built from 14 residues. The CDR3 bases are TGCGCCAGCAGCAAGGACAGCTCCTACAATGAGCAGTTCTTC. Translating it yields CASSKDSSYNEQFF.

V is TRBV7-9 and J is TRBJ2-1; TRBD2 matches at 7 bases. V was clipped by 5 bases and J by 10 bases; unmatched bases: 20. Germline V gives CDR1 SEHNR, CDR2 FQNEAQ (reference sequence). This CDR3 spans 17 amino acids. As DNA, the CDR3 is TGTGCCAGCAGCCCCCCTTACCGGGACTATTCGAGATCCGAGCAGTTCTTC. Translating gives CASSPPYRDYSRSEQFF.